This T cell receptor (beta chain) was recovered during a study of shared clonotypes between healthy human individuals. Looking at the study overall: The composition of the donors was a couple of women and a few men aged 18 to 49.

Comment on this clone: Its target is unknown.

General study points: Clonotypes not shared had lower generation probabilities than those common to all four donors.

Those who donated, Caucasian adults without exception, all lived in Nashville, Tennessee. The authors divided CD4+ cells into CD45RA+ naive and CD45RA-negative memory subsets. The assay was immunoSEQ multiplex PCR, and TCRdb's table has in-frame clones only and misses some. This sample has about 1.5 million clones; approximately 98% occur once, and the top ten carry 0.45%. CDR3 length: 14 amino acids. Germline assignment: CDR1 SQVTM and CDR2 ANQGSEA. Trimming cost V 4 bases and J 0 bases, with 10 bases left between them. The source material was naive CD4+ T cells sorted from blood. Documented subset: CD45RA+ positively selected. V gene TRBV29-1 combines with J gene TRBJ2-1; D might be TRBD2 (5 bases). The clonotype comes from a man younger than 45 in good health. CDR3 DNA: TGCAGCGTTGTGGAGGAAACCTCCTACAATGAGCAGTTCTTC. Translating gives CSVVEETSYNEQFF.